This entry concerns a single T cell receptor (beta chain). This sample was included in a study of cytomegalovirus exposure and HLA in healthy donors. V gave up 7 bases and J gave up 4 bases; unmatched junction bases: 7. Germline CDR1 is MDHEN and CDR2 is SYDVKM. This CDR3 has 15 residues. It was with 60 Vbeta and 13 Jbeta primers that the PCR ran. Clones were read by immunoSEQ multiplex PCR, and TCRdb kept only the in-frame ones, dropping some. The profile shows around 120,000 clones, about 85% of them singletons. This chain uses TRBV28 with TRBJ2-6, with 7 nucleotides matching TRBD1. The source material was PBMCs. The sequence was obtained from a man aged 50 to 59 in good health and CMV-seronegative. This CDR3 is CASTPRGLGANVLTF. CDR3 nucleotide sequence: TGTGCCAGCACCCCGAGGGGGCTAGGGGCCAACGTCCTGACTTTC.